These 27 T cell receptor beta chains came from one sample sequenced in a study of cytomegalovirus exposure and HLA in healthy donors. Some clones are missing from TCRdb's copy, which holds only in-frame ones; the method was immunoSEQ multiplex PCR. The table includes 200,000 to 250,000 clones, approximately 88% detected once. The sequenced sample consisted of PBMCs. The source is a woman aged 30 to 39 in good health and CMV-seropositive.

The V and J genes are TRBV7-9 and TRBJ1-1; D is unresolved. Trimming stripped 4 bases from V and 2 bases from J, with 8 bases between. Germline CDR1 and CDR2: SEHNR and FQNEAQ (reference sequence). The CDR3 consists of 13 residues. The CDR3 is CASSSPGNTEAFF. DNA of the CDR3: TGTGCCAGCAGCTCCCCGGGCAACACTGAAGCTTTCTTT.

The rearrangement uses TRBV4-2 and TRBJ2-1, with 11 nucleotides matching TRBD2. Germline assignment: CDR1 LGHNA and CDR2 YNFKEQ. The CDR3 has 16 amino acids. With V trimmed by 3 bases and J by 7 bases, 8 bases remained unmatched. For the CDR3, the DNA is TGTGCCAGCAGCCATCCGGGACTAGCGGATTTAAATGAGCAGTTCTTC. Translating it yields CASSHPGLADLNEQFF.

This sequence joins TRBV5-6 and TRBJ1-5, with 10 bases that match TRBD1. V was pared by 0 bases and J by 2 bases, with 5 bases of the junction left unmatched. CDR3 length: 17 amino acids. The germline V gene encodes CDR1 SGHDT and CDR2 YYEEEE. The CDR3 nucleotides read TGTGCCAGCAGCTTGGGACAGGGGGCAAGCGGCAATCAGCCCCAGCATTTT. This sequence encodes CASSLGQGASGNQPQHF.

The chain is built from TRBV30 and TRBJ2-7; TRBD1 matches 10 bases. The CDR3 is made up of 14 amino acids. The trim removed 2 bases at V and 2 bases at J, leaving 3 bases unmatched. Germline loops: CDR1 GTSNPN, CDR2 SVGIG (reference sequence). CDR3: CAWSSGTGAYEQYF. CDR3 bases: TGTGCCTGGAGTTCCGGGACAGGGGCCTACGAGCAGTACTTC.

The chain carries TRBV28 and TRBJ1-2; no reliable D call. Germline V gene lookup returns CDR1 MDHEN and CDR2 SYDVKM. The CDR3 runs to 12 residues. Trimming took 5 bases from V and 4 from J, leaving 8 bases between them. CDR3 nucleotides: TGTGCCAGCAGTACCTCTGGCTATGGCTACACCTTC. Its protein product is CASSTSGYGYTF.

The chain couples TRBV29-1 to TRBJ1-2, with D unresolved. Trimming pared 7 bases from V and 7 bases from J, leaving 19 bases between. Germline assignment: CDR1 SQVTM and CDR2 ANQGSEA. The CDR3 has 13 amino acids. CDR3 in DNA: TGCAGCGCCTCTCCCCTGGATGCGCGTGGCTACACCTTC. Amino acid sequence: CSASPLDARGYTF.

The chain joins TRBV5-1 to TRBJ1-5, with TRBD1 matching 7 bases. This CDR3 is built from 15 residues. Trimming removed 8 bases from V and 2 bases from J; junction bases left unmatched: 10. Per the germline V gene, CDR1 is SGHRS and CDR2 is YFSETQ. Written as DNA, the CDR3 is TGCGCCAGTTCCCCCTCCGGGACAGGCAATCAGCCCCAGCATTTT. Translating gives CASSPSGTGNQPQHF.

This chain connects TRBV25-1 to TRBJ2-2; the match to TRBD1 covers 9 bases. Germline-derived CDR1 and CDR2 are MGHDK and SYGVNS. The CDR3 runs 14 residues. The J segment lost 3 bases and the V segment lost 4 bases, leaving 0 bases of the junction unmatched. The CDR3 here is CASSGTGDTGELFF. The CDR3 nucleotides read TGTGCCAGCAGTGGGACAGGGGACACCGGGGAGCTGTTTTTT.

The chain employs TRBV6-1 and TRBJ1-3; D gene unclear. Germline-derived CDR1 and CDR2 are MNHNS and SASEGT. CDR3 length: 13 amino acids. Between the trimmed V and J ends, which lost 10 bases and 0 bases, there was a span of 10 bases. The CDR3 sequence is CATQASSGNTIYF. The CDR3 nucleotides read TGTGCCACCCAGGCGAGCTCTGGAAACACCATATATTTT.

This CDR3 reads CSVTATNEKLFF. CDR3 sequence (DNA): TGCAGCGTGACAGCAACTAATGAAAAACTGTTTTTT. This chain joins TRBV29-1 and TRBJ1-4, with D tentatively TRBD1 (5 bases). The CDR3 is 12 residues long. Trimming shortened V by 6 bases and J by 0 bases, and 5 bases separated the two germline ends. Germline V CDR1 and CDR2: SQVTM, ANQGSEA.

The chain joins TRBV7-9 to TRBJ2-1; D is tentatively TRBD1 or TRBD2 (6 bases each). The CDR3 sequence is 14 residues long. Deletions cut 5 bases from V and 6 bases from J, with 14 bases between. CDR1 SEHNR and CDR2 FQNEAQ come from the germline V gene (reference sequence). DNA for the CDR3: TGTGCCAGCAGCCGGGGGCCGCAGCTCAATGAGCAGTTCTTC. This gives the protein CASSRGPQLNEQFF.

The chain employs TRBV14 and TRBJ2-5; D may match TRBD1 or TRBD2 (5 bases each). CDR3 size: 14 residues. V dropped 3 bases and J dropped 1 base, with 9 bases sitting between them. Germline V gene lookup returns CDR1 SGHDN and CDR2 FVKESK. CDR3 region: CASSQWDLQETQYF. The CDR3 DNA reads TGTGCCAGCAGCCAGTGGGACCTCCAAGAGACCCAGTACTTC.

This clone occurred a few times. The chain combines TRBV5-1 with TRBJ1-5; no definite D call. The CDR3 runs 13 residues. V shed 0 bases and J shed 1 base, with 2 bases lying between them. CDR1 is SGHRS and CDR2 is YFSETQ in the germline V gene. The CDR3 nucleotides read TGCGCCAGCAGCTTGGACAGCAATCAGCCCCAGCATTTT. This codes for CASSLDSNQPQHF.

The CDR3 nucleotides read TGCGCCAGCAGCTTGAATAGCGGGAGGGTTAACACCGGGGAGCTGTTTTTT. It encodes CASSLNSGRVNTGELFF. The chain recombines TRBV5-1 with TRBJ2-2, with TRBD2 identical over 11 bases. The CDR3 loop spans 17 amino acids. In germline, CDR1 is SGHRS, CDR2 YFSETQ. With 1 base clipped from V and 2 bases from J, the junction kept 4 bases outside the gene matches.

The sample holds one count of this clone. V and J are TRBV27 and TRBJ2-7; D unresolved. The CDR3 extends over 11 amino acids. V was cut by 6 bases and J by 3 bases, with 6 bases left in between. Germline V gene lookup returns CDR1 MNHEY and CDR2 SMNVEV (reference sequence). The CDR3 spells CASSNNYEQYF. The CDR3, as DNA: TGTGCCAGCAGCAATAACTACGAGCAGTACTTC.

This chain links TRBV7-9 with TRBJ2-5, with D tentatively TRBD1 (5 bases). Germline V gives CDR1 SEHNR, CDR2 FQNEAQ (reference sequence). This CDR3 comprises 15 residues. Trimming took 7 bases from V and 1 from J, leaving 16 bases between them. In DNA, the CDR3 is TGTGCCAGCACCCCCCCGGACAATCCCCAAGAGACCCAGTACTTC. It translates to CASTPPDNPQETQYF.

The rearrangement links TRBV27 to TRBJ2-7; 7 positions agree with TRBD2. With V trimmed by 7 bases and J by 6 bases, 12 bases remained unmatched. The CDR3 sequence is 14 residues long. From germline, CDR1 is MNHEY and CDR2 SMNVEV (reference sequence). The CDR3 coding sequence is TGTGCCAGCACCGGCGGGGGTCTCGCTCTCGAGCAGTACTTC. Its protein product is CASTGGGLALEQYF.

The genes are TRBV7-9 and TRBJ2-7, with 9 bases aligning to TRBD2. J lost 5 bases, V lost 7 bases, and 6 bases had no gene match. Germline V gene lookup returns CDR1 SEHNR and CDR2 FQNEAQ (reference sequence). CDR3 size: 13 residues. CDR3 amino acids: CASTLTSGHEQYF. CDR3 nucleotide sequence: TGTGCCAGCACCCTTACTAGCGGGCACGAGCAGTACTTC. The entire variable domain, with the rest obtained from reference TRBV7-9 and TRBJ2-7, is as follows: DTGVSQNPRHKITKRGQNVTFRCDPISEHNRLYWYRQTLGQGPEFLTYFQNEAQLEKSRLLSDRFSAERPKGSFSTLEIQRTEQGDSAMYLCASTLTSGHEQYFGPGTRLTVT.

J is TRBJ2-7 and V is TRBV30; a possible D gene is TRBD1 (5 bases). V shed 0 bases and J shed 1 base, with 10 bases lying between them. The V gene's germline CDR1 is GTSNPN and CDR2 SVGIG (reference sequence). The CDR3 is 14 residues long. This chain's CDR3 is CAWSVRGVSYEQYF. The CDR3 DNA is TGTGCCTGGAGTGTTAGGGGCGTATCCTACGAGCAGTACTTC.

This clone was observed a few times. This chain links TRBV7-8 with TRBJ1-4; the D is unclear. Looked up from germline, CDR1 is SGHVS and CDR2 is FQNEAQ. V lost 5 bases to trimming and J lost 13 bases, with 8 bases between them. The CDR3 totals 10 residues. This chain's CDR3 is CASSPLLLFF. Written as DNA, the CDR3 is TGTGCCAGCAGCCCCCTATTACTGTTTTTT.

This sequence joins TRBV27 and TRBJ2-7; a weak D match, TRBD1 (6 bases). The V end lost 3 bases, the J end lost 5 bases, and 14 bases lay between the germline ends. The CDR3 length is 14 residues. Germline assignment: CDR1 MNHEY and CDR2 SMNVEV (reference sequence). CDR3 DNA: TGTGCCAGCAGTTTTGTCAGGGGTGGCCACGAGCAGTACTTC. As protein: CASSFVRGGHEQYF.

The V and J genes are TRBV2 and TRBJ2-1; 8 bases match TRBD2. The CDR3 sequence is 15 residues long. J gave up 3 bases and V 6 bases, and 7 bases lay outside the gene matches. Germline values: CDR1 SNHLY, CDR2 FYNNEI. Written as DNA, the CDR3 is TGTGCCAGCAGAGCCGGGACTAGGGACTACAATGAGCAGTTCTTC. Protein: CASRAGTRDYNEQFF.

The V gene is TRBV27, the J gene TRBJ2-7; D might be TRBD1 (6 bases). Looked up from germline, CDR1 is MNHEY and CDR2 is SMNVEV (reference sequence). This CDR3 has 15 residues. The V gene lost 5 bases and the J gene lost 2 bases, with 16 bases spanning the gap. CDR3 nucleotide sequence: TGTGCCAGCAGTCCAGGGGACCCAACGACCTACGAGCAGTACTTC. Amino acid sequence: CASSPGDPTTYEQYF.

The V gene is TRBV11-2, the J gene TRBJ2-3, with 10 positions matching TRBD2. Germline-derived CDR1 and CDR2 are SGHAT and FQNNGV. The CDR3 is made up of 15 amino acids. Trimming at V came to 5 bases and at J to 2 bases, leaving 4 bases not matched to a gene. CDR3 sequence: CASSKTSGDTDTQYF. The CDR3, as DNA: TGTGCCAGCAGCAAAACTAGCGGGGACACAGATACGCAGTATTTT.

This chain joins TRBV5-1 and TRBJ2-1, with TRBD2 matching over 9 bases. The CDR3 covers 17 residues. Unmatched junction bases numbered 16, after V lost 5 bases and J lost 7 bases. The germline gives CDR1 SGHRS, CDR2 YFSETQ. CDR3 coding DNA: TGCGCCAGCAGTCAGGATAGTAGGCGGGAGGGCCGGAATGAGCAGTTCTTC. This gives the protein CASSQDSRREGRNEQFF.

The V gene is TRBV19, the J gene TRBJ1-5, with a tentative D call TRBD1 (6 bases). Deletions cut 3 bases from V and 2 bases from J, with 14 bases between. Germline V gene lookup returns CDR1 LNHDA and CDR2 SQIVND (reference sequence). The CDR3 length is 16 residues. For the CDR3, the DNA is TGTGCCAGTAGTATTCCCTTCGCAGGGGGCAATCAGCCCCAGCATTTT. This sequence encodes CASSIPFAGGNQPQHF.

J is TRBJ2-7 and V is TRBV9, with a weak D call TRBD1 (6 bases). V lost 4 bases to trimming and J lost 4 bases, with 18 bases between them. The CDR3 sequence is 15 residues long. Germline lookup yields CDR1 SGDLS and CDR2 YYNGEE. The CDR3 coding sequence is TGTGCCAGCAGCCCGGCCGGGACACCAGATTACGAGCAGTACTTC. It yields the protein CASSPAGTPDYEQYF.